These 21 T cell receptor beta chains share one sample of origin, sequenced in a study of Ad26.COV2.S vaccination and SARS-CoV-2 variants. Treatment noted: around 19 received Ad26.COV2.S at low or high dose, single or two shots; about 5 received placebo; per-sample allocation not given. After the first vaccine or placebo injection, samples were drawn on day 63. Some clones are missing from TCRdb's copy, which holds only in-frame ones; the method was immunoSEQ multiplex PCR. The sample shows a few hundred thousand clones, approximately 90% of them seen only once. This specimen was peripheral blood, taken in a trial of Ad26.COV2.S vaccine versus placebo. The receptor source for this set is a person aged 18-65 years who received the Ad26.COV2.S COVID-19 vaccine or a placebo.

The rearrangement links TRBV19 to TRBJ1-2; the match to TRBD1 covers 8 bases. Losses at the gene ends were 0 bases for V and 8 bases for J; bases not matched to a gene: 11. Looked up from germline, CDR1 is LNHDA and CDR2 is SQIVND (reference sequence). This CDR3 is 16 amino acids long. The CDR3: CASSIDRTGLGPGYTF. CDR3 DNA: TGTGCCAGTAGTATAGACCGGACAGGGTTAGGTCCGGGCTACACCTTC.

The chain is built from TRBV30 and TRBJ1-5; TRBD1 matches at 7 bases. The CDR3 consists of 12 residues. Germline CDR1 and CDR2: GTSNPN and SVGIG (reference sequence). V gave up 2 bases and J gave up 6 bases; unmatched junction bases: 1. CDR3 protein: CAWSRQGQPQHF. The CDR3 nucleotides are TGTGCCTGGAGTCGACAGGGTCAGCCCCAGCATTTT.

The chain is built from TRBV20-1 and TRBJ1-1; D remains ambiguous. V lost 6 bases to trimming and J lost 4 bases, with 9 bases between them. The CDR3 length is 11 residues. Germline V lookup: CDR1 DFQATT, CDR2 SNEGSKA (reference sequence). The CDR3 here is CSAWTFTEAFF. CDR3 DNA: TGCAGTGCGTGGACGTTCACTGAAGCTTTCTTT.

The V gene is TRBV25-1, the J gene TRBJ2-3; D is possibly TRBD1 (6 bases). The V and J ends lost 2 bases and 0 bases respectively, with 9 bases between them. This CDR3 has 15 amino acids. The germline V gene encodes CDR1 MGHDK and CDR2 SYGVNS. CDR3 in DNA: TGTGCCAGCAGTGAAGCCAGGGGTAGCACAGATACGCAGTATTTT. Amino acid sequence: CASSEARGSTDTQYF.

This chain connects TRBV18 to TRBJ1-5; no definite D call. The CDR3 runs to 13 residues. Germline loops: CDR1 KGHSH, CDR2 LQKENI. Trimming cost V 2 bases and J 7 bases, with 9 bases left between them. CDR3 residues: CASSPGLGQPQHF. Written as DNA, the CDR3 is TGTGCCAGCTCACCAGGGTTAGGGCAGCCCCAGCATTTT.

The CDR3 bases are TGTGCCAGCAGCGTAGGGGGAAATAATGAAAAACTGTTTTTT. Protein sequence: CASSVGGNNEKLFF. The rearrangement uses TRBV9 and TRBJ1-4; D is unresolved. Germline CDR1 is SGDLS and CDR2 is YYNGEE. The CDR3 length is 14 residues. Trimming left V 0 bases short and J 4 bases short, with 7 bases between.

This clone was seen a few times. This chain links TRBV19 with TRBJ2-7; TRBD2 aligns across 12 bases. The germline CDR1 and CDR2 sequences are LNHDA and SQIVND (reference sequence). The CDR3 runs 15 residues. V gave up 3 bases and J gave up 4 bases; unmatched junction bases: 4. The CDR3 DNA follows: TGTGCCAGTAGTATCGGCCTAGCGGGAGGGTACGAGCAGTACTTC. This codes for CASSIGLAGGYEQYF.

This chain links TRBV7-3 with TRBJ2-5, with D hard to call. The CDR3 runs to 13 residues. The germline V and J ends were trimmed by 0 bases and 5 bases, with 7 bases remaining between them. Germline V lookup: CDR1 SGHTA, CDR2 FQGTGA. The CDR3 DNA reads as TGTGCCAGCAGCTTAACGGCCCGGGAGACCCAGTACTTC. Translating it yields CASSLTARETQYF.

The V call is TRBV29-1, the J call TRBJ1-1; D unresolved. In germline, CDR1 is SQVTM, CDR2 ANQGSEA. The CDR3 consists of 13 residues. As DNA, the CDR3 is TGCAGAACGGACGGTTTCATGAACACTGAAGCTTTCTTT. This codes for CRTDGFMNTEAFF.

The chain uses TRBV28 and TRBJ2-2, with 9 nucleotides matching TRBD2. V was pared by 5 bases and J by 3 bases, with 4 bases of the junction left unmatched. Germline values: CDR1 MDHEN, CDR2 SYDVKM. The CDR3 is 15 amino acids. The CDR3 loop is CASSLSGGYTGELFF. In DNA form, the CDR3 reads TGTGCCAGCAGTCTTAGCGGGGGATACACCGGGGAGCTGTTTTTT.

This clone was seen a few times. V usage is TRBV15 and J usage is TRBJ1-6; D unresolved. The V gene's germline CDR1 is LNHNV and CDR2 YYDKDF (reference sequence). The V and J ends lost 1 base and 5 bases respectively, with 15 bases between them. The CDR3 spans 17 residues. In nucleotides, the CDR3 is TGTGCCACCAGCAGAGGTTCGGCAGGATCCAATAATTCACCCCTCCACTTT. This sequence encodes CATSRGSAGSNNSPLHF.

The chain joins TRBV10-3 to TRBJ2-7; 9 bases match TRBD1. V gave up 2 bases and J gave up 3 bases; unmatched junction bases: 8. CDR1 ENHRY and CDR2 SYGVKD come from the germline V gene. This CDR3 region has 16 residues. CDR3 amino acids: CAISEGRTGAHYEQYF. As DNA, the CDR3 is TGTGCCATCAGTGAGGGACGGACAGGGGCCCACTACGAGCAGTACTTC.

The chain links TRBV11-3 to TRBJ2-3; D call uncertain. The CDR3 is 17 amino acids. Trimming took 1 base from V and 2 from J, leaving 16 bases between them. Germline V CDR1 and CDR2: SGHNT, YENEEA. The CDR3 reads CASSLGTARHLTDTQYF. The CDR3 DNA is TGTGCCAGCAGCTTAGGGACGGCGAGACACCTCACAGATACGCAGTATTTT. Full variable domain (rest looked up from reference TRBV11-3 and TRBJ2-3): EAGVVQSPRYKIIEKKQPVAFWCNPISGHNTLYWYLQNLGQGPELLIRYENEEAVDDSQLPKDRFSAERLKGVDSTLKIQPAELGDSAVYLCASSLGTARHLTDTQYFGPGTRLTVL.

The V and J genes are TRBV10-2 and TRBJ2-7; a possible D gene is TRBD2 (5 bases). The CDR3 length is 14 residues. Looked up from germline, CDR1 is WSHSY and CDR2 is SAAADI. V was pared by 2 bases and J by 0 bases, with 8 bases between. CDR3 loop: CASSEGGPSYEQYF. The CDR3 DNA reads TGCGCCAGCAGTGAGGGCGGGCCCTCCTACGAGCAGTACTTC.

The J gene is TRBJ2-7, the V gene TRBV27, with no clear D. Trimming removed 1 base from V and 1 base from J, with 11 bases in between. Germline V lookup: CDR1 MNHEY, CDR2 SMNVEV (reference sequence). The CDR3 sequence is 15 residues long. The CDR3 is CASSLLGIGSYEQYF. In nucleotides, the CDR3 is TGTGCCAGCAGTTTATTAGGGATCGGATCCTACGAGCAGTACTTC.

The rearrangement uses TRBV28 and TRBJ2-5, with TRBD2 matching over 8 bases. CDR1 is MDHEN, CDR2 SYDVKM, per germline. The V gene end was trimmed by 5 bases and the J gene end by 4 bases; junction bases not matched to a gene: 3. CDR3 length: 13 amino acids. CDR3 sequence reads: CASSLAGGETQYF. As DNA, the CDR3 is TGTGCCAGCAGTCTCGCGGGGGGAGAGACCCAGTACTTC.

The chain carries TRBV27 and TRBJ2-7; D is unclear. V was shortened by 8 bases and J by 2 bases, with 10 bases between the two germline ends. Germline V CDR1 and CDR2: MNHEY, SMNVEV (reference sequence). The CDR3 length is 12 residues. CDR3 nucleotides: TGTGCCAGCGGCCCCACGCCCTACGAGCAGTACTTC. Translating it yields CASGPTPYEQYF.

The CDR3 protein is CSASLAGKGELFF. The DNA for the CDR3 is TGCAGTGCTAGTCTGGCGGGAAAGGGGGAGCTGTTTTTT. The genes are TRBV20-1 and TRBJ2-2, with a possible D match to TRBD2 (6 bases). Looked up from germline, CDR1 is DFQATT and CDR2 is SNEGSKA (reference sequence). The V and J ends lost 3 bases and 8 bases respectively, with 13 bases between them. This CDR3 is built from 13 residues.

This clone has only one observation. The rearrangement joins TRBV10-1 to TRBJ1-1, with 7 bases lining up with TRBD1. The CDR3 extends over 14 amino acids. J lost 4 bases, V lost 0 bases, and 2 bases had no gene match. Looked up from germline, CDR1 is WNHNN and CDR2 is SYGVQD (reference sequence). CDR3 in DNA: TGCGCCAGCAGTGAGTCTTGGACAGGCACTGAAGCTTTCTTT. Encoded protein: CASSESWTGTEAFF.

The gene calls are TRBV19 and TRBJ2-7; tentative D call: TRBD2 (5 bases). Per the germline V gene, CDR1 is LNHDA and CDR2 is SQIVND (reference sequence). V lost 5 bases to trimming and J lost 2 bases, with 16 bases between them. The CDR3 is 15 residues long. This CDR3 reads CASSSPGLGPYEQYF. The CDR3 DNA sequence: TGTGCCAGTAGTTCGCCAGGACTGGGTCCCTACGAGCAGTACTTC. Full variable domain (remainder filled in from reference TRBV19 and TRBJ2-7): DGGITQSPKYLFRKEGQNVTLSCEQNLNHDAMYWYRQDPGQGLRLIYYSQIVNDFQKGDIAEGYSVSREKKESFPLTVTSAQKNPTAFYLCASSSPGLGPYEQYFGPGTRLTVT.

This chain joins TRBV5-4 and TRBJ2-1; D is perhaps TRBD1 (6 bases). Per germline, CDR1 SGHNT and CDR2 YYREEE (reference sequence). The CDR3 has 17 amino acids. Trimming stripped 1 base from V and 4 bases from J, with 18 bases between. CDR3 in DNA: TGTGCCAGCAGCTTGAAATTTTATGGGGGCGGATACAATGAGCAGTTCTTC. It is translated as CASSLKFYGGGYNEQFF.